The 9 T cell receptor beta chains listed next were all sequenced from one sample in a study of blood T cell repertoires in COVID-19. The data were produced by immunoSEQ multiplex PCR, yet TCRdb's version contains in-frame clones alone and is incomplete. The sample has under 300,000 clones, 80% to 95% seen once. The sample taken for sequencing was PBMCs or T cells enriched from blood (not recorded which). The receptor set was obtained from a woman aged 18 to 35 who had recovered from COVID-19.

CDR3 in DNA: TGTGCCAGCAGCCAGGGGGGATTTGGGGACACTGAAGCTTTCTTT. It specifies CASSQGGFGDTEAFF. The J gene is TRBJ1-1, the V gene TRBV3-1 (or the pseudogene TRBV3-2); tentative D call: TRBD1 (5 bases). Germline CDR1 LGHDT, CDR2 YNNKEL (reference sequence). This CDR3 is built from 15 residues. V lost 3 bases to trimming and J lost 3 bases, with 14 bases between them.

This clone was detected only once. The chain recombines TRBV27 with TRBJ1-4; 8 nucleotides align to TRBD1. Germline loops: CDR1 MNHEY, CDR2 SMNVEV (reference sequence). CDR3 length: 14 residues. The V gene end was trimmed by 8 bases and the J gene end by 5 bases; junction bases not matched to a gene: 7. This chain's CDR3 is CASRGRQGNEKLFF. CDR3 nucleotides: TGTGCCAGCCGGGGCCGACAGGGGAATGAAAAACTGTTTTTT.

The chain employs TRBV19 and TRBJ1-1, with D possibly being TRBD1 (6 bases). Trimming left V 5 bases short and J 5 bases short, with 12 bases between. Germline V gene lookup returns CDR1 LNHDA and CDR2 SQIVND (reference sequence). The CDR3 has 13 amino acids. In DNA form, the CDR3 reads TGTGCCAGTAGTGCAGGGGATTGGACTGAAGCTTTCTTT. It is translated as CASSAGDWTEAFF.

V is TRBV5-6 and J is TRBJ2-5; 11 nucleotides agree with TRBD2. The CDR3 length is 16 residues. V shed 0 bases and J 6 bases; nucleotides not matched to a gene: 7. Germline loops: CDR1 SGHDT, CDR2 YYEEEE. CDR3 residues: CASSLATSGSIKTQYF. The CDR3 coding sequence is TGTGCCAGCAGCTTGGCCACTAGCGGGAGTATCAAGACCCAGTACTTC.

This clone occurred once. J is TRBJ1-5 and V is TRBV4-1; D perhaps matches TRBD1 (6 bases). CDR3 length: 16 residues. V was shortened by 0 bases and J by 3 bases, with 12 bases between the two germline ends. Germline V CDR1 and CDR2: MGHRA, YSYEKL. The CDR3 DNA reads TGCGCCAGCAGCCAAGACGGGTCAGGGGACAATCAGCCCCAGCATTTT. Protein: CASSQDGSGDNQPQHF.

The chain recombines TRBV28 with TRBJ2-7, with D perhaps TRBD2 (5 bases). The V gene's germline CDR1 is MDHEN and CDR2 SYDVKM. The CDR3 has 12 amino acids. The V and J ends lost 5 bases and 2 bases respectively, with 7 bases between them. CDR3 residues: CASSGSTYEQYF. The CDR3 DNA is TGTGCCAGCAGTGGGAGCACCTACGAGCAGTACTTC. Looking up the rest from reference TRBV28 and TRBJ2-7 gives the full variable domain: DVKVTQSSRYLVKRTGEKVFLECVQDMDHENMFWYRQDPGLGLRLIYFSYDVKMKEKGDIPEGYSVSREKKERFSLILESASTNQTSMYLCASSGSTYEQYFGPGTRLTVT.

The CDR3 region has the DNA TGTGCCAGCAGCAAAGGGCGACAGCATAATCAGCCCCAGCATTTT. Translation: CASSKGRQHNQPQHF. The chain uses TRBV21-1 and TRBJ1-5; the table's D call, TRBD1, has no DNA check behind it. TRBV21-1 is termed a pseudogene. The CDR3 loop spans 15 amino acids.

This chain connects TRBV7-8 to TRBJ1-2; 7 bases match TRBD1. The CDR3 spans 15 residues. V dropped 5 bases and J dropped 3; count of bases not matched to a gene: 9. The germline CDR1 and CDR2 sequences are SGHVS and FQNEAQ. The CDR3 protein is CASSLGSGTDYGYTF. The CDR3 DNA follows: TGTGCCAGCAGCCTAGGATCCGGGACAGACTATGGCTACACCTTC.

This clone was recorded once. The CDR3 region is CASSDRQGGYGYTF. CDR3 DNA sequence: TGCGCCAGCAGCGATCGACAGGGTGGGTATGGCTACACCTTC. This rearrangement joins TRBV5-1 to TRBJ1-2; 7 nucleotides line up with TRBD1. Looked up from germline, CDR1 is SGHRS and CDR2 is YFSETQ. This CDR3 has 14 residues. Trimming removed 4 bases from V and 5 bases from J; junction bases left unmatched: 8.